These 24 T cell receptor beta chains were sequenced from one sample in a study of cytomegalovirus exposure and HLA in healthy donors. Amplification used 60 Vbeta primers and 13 Jbeta primers. Assay: immunoSEQ multiplex PCR; the TCRdb copy retains only in-frame clones and omits some. The sample shows about 160,000 clones, approximately 83% of them seen only once. The sample consisted of PBMCs. The receptors were sampled from a woman under 30 in good health and CMV-seronegative.

CDR3 region: CASSTGYWEQYF. The CDR3 DNA reads as TGTGCCAGCAGTACAGGGTACTGGGAGCAGTACTTC. The rearrangement joins TRBV7-9 to TRBJ2-7; weak D call: TRBD1 (6 bases). Germline V lookup: CDR1 SEHNR, CDR2 FQNEAQ (reference sequence). The CDR3 contains 12 residues. The V gene lost 6 bases and the J gene lost 7 bases, with 13 bases spanning the gap.

V usage is TRBV18 and J usage is TRBJ2-7; 10 bases line up with TRBD2. Trimming at V came to 3 bases and at J to 3 bases, leaving 5 bases not matched to a gene. This CDR3 comprises 15 residues. Germline CDR1 reads KGHSH; CDR2 reads LQKENI. The CDR3 here is CASSPVAGGGYEQYF. CDR3 DNA sequence: TGTGCCAGCTCACCCGTAGCGGGGGGAGGCTACGAGCAGTACTTC.

The genes are TRBV6-4 and TRBJ2-2; 8 bases agree with TRBD2. CDR1 and CDR2 (germline): MRHNA, SNTAGT. This CDR3 has 16 amino acids. The V and J ends lost 0 bases and 10 bases, in that order; junction bases with no gene match: 10. CDR3 nucleotides: TGTGCCAGCAGTGACTCGCGAGACGGGGGGGCCGTGGAGCTGTTTTTT. This codes for CASSDSRDGGAVELFF.

The gene calls are TRBV19 and TRBJ2-3; no clear D. Between the trimmed V and J ends, which lost 3 bases and 5 bases, there was a span of 6 bases. Germline loops: CDR1 LNHDA, CDR2 SQIVND (reference sequence). This CDR3 has 12 amino acids. CDR3 sequence: CASSISGDTQYF. DNA for the CDR3: TGTGCCAGTAGTATCTCGGGAGATACGCAGTATTTT.

CDR3 sequence reads: CASRVSGGSVYEQYF. In DNA form, the CDR3 reads TGTGCCAGCAGAGTGAGCGGGGGGTCCGTTTACGAGCAGTACTTC. The chain links TRBV2 to TRBJ2-7; 9 bases agree with TRBD2. Germline lookup yields CDR1 SNHLY and CDR2 FYNNEI. V shed 6 bases, J shed 4 bases, and the junction held 10 bases outside the gene matches. The CDR3 length is 15 residues.

CDR3 nucleotide sequence: TGTGCCAGCAGTCACAGGGGGCTGAGGGAAAAACTGTTTTTT. This codes for CASSHRGLREKLFF. V and J are TRBV27 and TRBJ1-4, with 9 bases aligning to TRBD1. This CDR3 spans 14 amino acids. The junction had 6 bases not matched to a gene; V was cut back by 5 bases and J by 8 bases. The germline V gene has CDR1 MNHEY and CDR2 SMNVEV (reference sequence). Full variable domain (missing parts from reference TRBV27 and TRBJ1-4): EAQVTQNPRYLITVTGKKLTVTCSQNMNHEYMSWYRQDPGLGLRQIYYSMNVEVTDKGDVPEGYKVSRKEKRNFPLILESPSPNQTSLYFCASSHRGLREKLFFGSGTQLSVL.

V and J are TRBV7-9 and TRBJ2-1; 11 bases map to TRBD1. The V and J ends lost 5 bases and 12 bases, in that order; junction bases with no gene match: 9. Per the germline V gene, CDR1 is SEHNR and CDR2 is FQNEAQ (reference sequence). There are 14 residues in the CDR3. The CDR3 DNA sequence: TGTGCCAGCAGCGATGGACAGGGGGCTGGGAGGCAGTTCTTC. Encoded protein: CASSDGQGAGRQFF.

The V call is TRBV6-1, the J call TRBJ1-5; tentatively, D is TRBD1 (5 bases). The CDR3 is 14 residues long. Germline-derived CDR1 and CDR2 are MNHNS and SASEGT. Trimming removed 6 bases at V and 1 base at J, with 10 bases between. The CDR3 reads CASSPRVSNQPQHF. In DNA form, the CDR3 reads TGTGCCAGCAGCCCCAGGGTGAGCAATCAGCCCCAGCATTTT.

The V call is TRBV30, the J call TRBJ2-5; 7 bases are a match to TRBD2. Looked up from germline, CDR1 is GTSNPN and CDR2 is SVGIG (reference sequence). The CDR3 is 14 amino acids. V lost 7 bases to trimming and J lost 5 bases; unmatched junction nucleotides: 13. The CDR3 spells CASSSLGGGETQYF. The CDR3 DNA follows: TGTGCCTCCTCTTCACTCGGGGGAGGGGAGACCCAGTACTTC.

The chain has TRBV6-1 and TRBJ1-2; 10 positions match TRBD1. Germline V gives CDR1 MNHNS, CDR2 SASEGT. Trimming at V came to 7 bases and at J to 2 bases, leaving 1 base not matched to a gene. The CDR3 sequence is 13 residues long. As DNA, the CDR3 is TGTGCCAGCAAGGGACAGGGGAACTATGGCTACACCTTC. Its translation is CASKGQGNYGYTF.

CDR3 protein: CASSHDGLAGYTQYF. Here the CDR3 DNA reads TGCGCCAGCAGCCATGATGGACTAGCGGGTTATACGCAGTATTTT. The gene calls are TRBV5-1 and TRBJ2-3, with 11 nucleotides matching TRBD2. This CDR3 is 15 amino acids long. The V segment lost 4 bases and the J segment 7 bases; nucleotides outside the gene matches: 8. Germline lookup yields CDR1 SGHRS and CDR2 YFSETQ.

The chain uses TRBV11-3 and TRBJ1-3; perhaps TRBD1 as D (6 bases). The CDR3 is 15 amino acids. The ends were cut back, 0 bases at V and 0 bases at J, with 6 bases in the middle. Germline V gene lookup returns CDR1 SGHNT and CDR2 YENEEA. Here the CDR3 reads CASSLDRGSGNTIYF. Here the CDR3 DNA reads TGTGCCAGCAGCTTAGACAGGGGCTCTGGAAACACCATATATTTT.

This clone was counted a few times. The chain recombines TRBV15 with TRBJ2-5, with 10 bases fitting TRBD1. The CDR3 has 16 amino acids. Germline-derived CDR1 and CDR2 are LNHNV and YYDKDF (reference sequence). Trimming took 0 bases from V and 4 from J; bases not matched to a gene: 5. The chain's CDR3 is CATSRDRGTGVETQYF. CDR3 nucleotides: TGTGCCACCAGCAGAGATCGGGGGACAGGGGTAGAGACCCAGTACTTC. Variable domain in full (rest from reference TRBV15 and TRBJ2-5): DAMVIQNPRYQVTQFGKPVTLSCSQTLNHNVMYWYQQKSSQAPKLLFHYYDKDFNNEADTPDNFQSRRPNTSFCFLDIRSPGLGDTAMYLCATSRDRGTGVETQYFGPGTRLLVL.

The chain recombines TRBV6-4 with TRBJ1-2, with D maybe TRBD1 (6 bases). V lost 3 bases, J lost 2 bases, and 7 bases lay in between. Germline loops: CDR1 MRHNA, CDR2 SNTAGT. This CDR3 is built from 13 residues. The CDR3 DNA follows: TGTGCCAGCAGTGAGAGGGGGAACTATGGCTACACCTTC. This sequence encodes CASSERGNYGYTF.

The CDR3 bases are TGTGCCAGCAGCCAAGATCGGCGGGCGAACACTGAAGCTTTCTTT. Translating it yields CASSQDRRANTEAFF. The gene calls are TRBV14 and TRBJ1-1, with unresolved D. Trimming took off 0 bases at V and 1 base at J, with 9 bases between the two ends. This CDR3 comprises 15 residues. Germline assignment: CDR1 SGHDN and CDR2 FVKESK.

This sequence joins TRBV5-1 and TRBJ1-1; 9 positions agree with TRBD1. The CDR3 sequence is 17 residues long. Germline trimming cut 0 bases from V and 3 bases from J; bases unmatched to any gene: 9. Germline V gives CDR1 SGHRS, CDR2 YFSETQ. For the CDR3, the DNA is TGCGCCAGCAGCTTGGCCATACAGGGGGCGGGTGACACTGAAGCTTTCTTT. The encoded protein is CASSLAIQGAGDTEAFF. Variable domain in full (rest from reference TRBV5-1 and TRBJ1-1): KAGVTQTPRYLIKTRGQQVTLSCSPISGHRSVSWYQQTPGQGLQFLFEYFSETQRNKGNFPGRFSGRQFSNSRSEMNVSTLELGDSALYLCASSLAIQGAGDTEAFFGQGTRLTVV.

This chain links TRBV18 with TRBJ1-1; D may be TRBD1 (5 bases). Trimming removed 1 base from V and 1 base from J, with 13 bases in between. The CDR3 totals 16 residues. Looked up from germline, CDR1 is KGHSH and CDR2 is LQKENI. The CDR3 sequence is CASSPRLQDTNTEAFF. Here the CDR3 DNA reads TGTGCCAGCTCACCACGTCTCCAGGACACGAACACTGAAGCTTTCTTT.

The J gene is TRBJ1-2, the V gene TRBV19, with a tentative D call TRBD1 (6 bases). This CDR3 contains 12 residues. Germline CDR1 LNHDA, CDR2 SQIVND (reference sequence). V gave up 1 base and J gave up 8 bases, with 8 bases separating them. The CDR3 DNA follows: TGTGCCAGTAGTATAGCAGGGGTCGGCTACACCTTC. It specifies CASSIAGVGYTF.

This chain links TRBV30 with TRBJ2-1; D call uncertain. This CDR3 comprises 16 residues. Trimming took off 0 bases at V and 5 bases at J, with 17 bases between the two ends. Germline V CDR1 and CDR2: GTSNPN, SVGIG (reference sequence). The CDR3 region has the DNA TGTGCCTGGAGTGTTGGGTACGTGACAAAGGACAATGAGCAGTTCTTC. It encodes CAWSVGYVTKDNEQFF.

The rearrangement uses TRBV11-2 and TRBJ2-1; D is perhaps TRBD1 (5 bases). The CDR3 is 14 amino acids. Trimming left V 3 bases short and J 10 bases short, with 16 bases between. Germline CDR1 is SGHAT and CDR2 is FQNNGV. In DNA form, the CDR3 reads TGTGCCAGCAGCTTGAATCTGCAGGGATCAGAGCAGTTCTTC. Translated, it gives CASSLNLQGSEQFF.

The V and J genes are TRBV5-1 and TRBJ1-1; D remains ambiguous. The CDR3 runs 13 residues. Germline loops: CDR1 SGHRS, CDR2 YFSETQ. The V and J ends lost 1 base and 1 base respectively, with 5 bases between them. DNA of the CDR3: TGCGCCAGCAGCTTGTTAAAGAACACTGAAGCTTTCTTT. Translating it yields CASSLLKNTEAFF.

The chain combines TRBV5-8 with TRBJ2-1; D may be TRBD1 (7 bases). The CDR3 sequence is 15 residues long. Trimming removed 1 base at V and 9 bases at J, with 17 bases between. Germline CDR1 and CDR2: SGHTS and YDEGEE. The CDR3 region has the DNA TGTGCCAGCAGCTTGAGGACAGGAGGGGGAAGTGAGCAGTTCTTC. Its translation is CASSLRTGGGSEQFF. Drawing the rest from reference TRBV5-8 and TRBJ2-1, the complete variable domain is EAGVTQSPTHLIKTRGQQATLRCSPISGHTSVYWYQQALGLGLQFLLWYDEGEERNRGNFPPRFSGRQFPNYSSELNVNALELEDSALYLCASSLRTGGGSEQFFGPGTRLTVL.

The chain recombines TRBV19 with TRBJ1-2; D is perhaps TRBD1 (5 bases). This CDR3 is 15 amino acids long. The V gene lost 1 base and the J gene lost 7 bases, with 16 bases spanning the gap. Germline CDR1 and CDR2: LNHDA and SQIVND (reference sequence). Here the CDR3 reads CASSIVLGQGGGYTF. CDR3 in DNA: TGTGCCAGTAGTATAGTACTTGGGCAGGGAGGTGGCTACACCTTC.

This chain joins TRBV29-1 and TRBJ2-1; TRBD1 might be the D (6 bases). Germline V lookup: CDR1 SQVTM, CDR2 ANQGSEA. The CDR3 is made up of 13 amino acids. Deletions cut 4 bases from V and 7 bases from J, with 14 bases between. In nucleotides, the CDR3 is TGCAGCGTTGGAGGGGGAGAAGGTAATGAGCAGTTCTTC. It yields the protein CSVGGGEGNEQFF.